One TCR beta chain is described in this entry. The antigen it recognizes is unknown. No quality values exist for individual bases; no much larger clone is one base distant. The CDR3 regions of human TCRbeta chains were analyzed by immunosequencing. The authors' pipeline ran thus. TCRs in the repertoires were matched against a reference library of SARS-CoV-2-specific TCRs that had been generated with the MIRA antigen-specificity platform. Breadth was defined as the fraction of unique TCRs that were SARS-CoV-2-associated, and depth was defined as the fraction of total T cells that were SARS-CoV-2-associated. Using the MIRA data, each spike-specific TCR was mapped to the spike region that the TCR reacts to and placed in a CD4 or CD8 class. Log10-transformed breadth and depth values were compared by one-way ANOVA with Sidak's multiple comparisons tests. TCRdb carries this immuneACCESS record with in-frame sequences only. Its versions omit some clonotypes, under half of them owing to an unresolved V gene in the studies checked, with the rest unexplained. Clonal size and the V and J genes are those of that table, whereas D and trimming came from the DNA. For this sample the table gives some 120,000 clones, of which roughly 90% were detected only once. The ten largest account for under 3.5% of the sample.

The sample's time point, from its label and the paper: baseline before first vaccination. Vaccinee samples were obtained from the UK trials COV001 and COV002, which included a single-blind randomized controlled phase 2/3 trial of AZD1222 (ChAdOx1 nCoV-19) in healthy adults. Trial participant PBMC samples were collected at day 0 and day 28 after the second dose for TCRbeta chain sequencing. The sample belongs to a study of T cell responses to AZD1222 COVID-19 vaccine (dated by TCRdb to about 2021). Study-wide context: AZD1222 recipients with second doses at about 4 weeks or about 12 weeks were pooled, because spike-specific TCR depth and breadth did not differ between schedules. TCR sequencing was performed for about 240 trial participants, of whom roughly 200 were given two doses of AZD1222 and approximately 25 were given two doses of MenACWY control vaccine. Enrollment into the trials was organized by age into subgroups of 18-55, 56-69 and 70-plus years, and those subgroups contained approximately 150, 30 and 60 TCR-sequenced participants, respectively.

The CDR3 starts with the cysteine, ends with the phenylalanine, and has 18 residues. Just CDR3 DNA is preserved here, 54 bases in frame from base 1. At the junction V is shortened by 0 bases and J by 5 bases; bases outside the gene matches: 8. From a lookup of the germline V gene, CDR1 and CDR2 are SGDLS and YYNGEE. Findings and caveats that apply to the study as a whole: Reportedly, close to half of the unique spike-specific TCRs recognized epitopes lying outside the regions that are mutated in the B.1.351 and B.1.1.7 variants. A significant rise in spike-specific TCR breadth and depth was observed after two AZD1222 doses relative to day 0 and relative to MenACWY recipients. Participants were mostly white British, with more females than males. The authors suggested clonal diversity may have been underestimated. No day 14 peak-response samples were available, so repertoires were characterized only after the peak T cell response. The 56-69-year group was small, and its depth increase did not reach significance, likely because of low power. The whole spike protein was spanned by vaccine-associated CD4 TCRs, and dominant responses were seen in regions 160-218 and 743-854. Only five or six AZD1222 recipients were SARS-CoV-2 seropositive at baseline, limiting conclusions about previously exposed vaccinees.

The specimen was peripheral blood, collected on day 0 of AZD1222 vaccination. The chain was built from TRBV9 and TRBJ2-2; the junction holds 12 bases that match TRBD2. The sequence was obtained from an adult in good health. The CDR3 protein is CASSVGSSGRVRTGELFF. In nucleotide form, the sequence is TGTGCCAGCAGCGTAGGGTCTAGCGGGAGGGTGAGGACCGGGGAGCTGTTTTTT.